These 22 T cell receptor beta chains were sequenced from one sample in a study of cytomegalovirus exposure and HLA in healthy donors. Sequencing was performed with immunoSEQ multiplex PCR; in TCRdb, only in-frame clones are kept and a portion is missing. The data contain about 240,000 clones, just under 90% of them singletons. Material: PBMCs. These receptor sequences come from a man younger than 35 in good health and CMV-seronegative.

This chain uses TRBV27 with TRBJ1-6, with a tentative D call TRBD1 (5 bases). The germline V and J ends were trimmed by 6 bases and 2 bases, with 8 bases remaining between them. The CDR3 length is 14 residues. The germline CDR1 and CDR2 sequences are MNHEY and SMNVEV (reference sequence). The CDR3 DNA sequence: TGTGCCAGCAGAAGGGGTACCTATAATTCACCCCTCCACTTT. This gives the protein CASRRGTYNSPLHF.

This clone was seen a handful of times. This chain connects TRBV5-4 to TRBJ2-1; the match to TRBD2 covers 8 bases. The germline V gene has CDR1 SGHNT and CDR2 YYREEE (reference sequence). CDR3 size: 17 residues. The junction had 14 bases not matched to a gene; V was cut back by 4 bases and J by 5 bases. This CDR3 is CASSPGAGAQNNNEQFF. The CDR3 DNA reads TGTGCCAGCAGCCCAGGAGCGGGAGCCCAAAATAACAATGAGCAGTTCTTC.

This clone was seen just once. The chain uses TRBV28 and TRBJ2-7; TRBD2 aligns across 9 bases. The length of the CDR3 is 15 residues. The germline V gene has CDR1 MDHEN and CDR2 SYDVKM. The J segment lost 7 bases and the V segment lost 4 bases, leaving 11 bases of the junction unmatched. The CDR3 here is CASSSIFSGGAEQYF. CDR3 bases: TGTGCCAGCAGTTCCATATTTAGCGGGGGCGCAGAGCAGTACTTC. Using reference TRBV28 and TRBJ2-7 for the parts outside the CDR3, the full variable domain is DVKVTQSSRYLVKRTGEKVFLECVQDMDHENMFWYRQDPGLGLRLIYFSYDVKMKEKGDIPEGYSVSREKKERFSLILESASTNQTSMYLCASSSIFSGGAEQYFGPGTRLTVT.

The J gene is TRBJ1-6, the V gene TRBV5-6; TRBD1 might be the D (6 bases). The germline V gene has CDR1 SGHDT and CDR2 YYEEEE. V dropped 4 bases and J dropped 7 bases, with 12 bases sitting between them. This CDR3 is built from 14 residues. The CDR3 DNA follows: TGTGCCAGCAGCCGTGGACAGACGAATTCACCCCTCCACTTT. Residues: CASSRGQTNSPLHF. The full variable domain, in which reference TRBV5-6 and TRBJ1-6 provide the parts outside the CDR3, is DAGVTQSPTHLIKTRGQQVTLRCSPKSGHDTVSWYQQALGQGPQFIFQYYEEEERQRGNFPDRFSGHQFPNYSSELNVNALLLGDSALYLCASSRGQTNSPLHFGNGTRLTVT.

The chain joins TRBV4-1 to TRBJ2-7; no reliable D call. Looked up from germline, CDR1 is MGHRA and CDR2 is YSYEKL. The V end was cut by 3 bases, the J end by 5 bases, with 11 bases between. This CDR3 contains 13 residues. CDR3 loop: CASSHLPRDEQYF. The CDR3 coding sequence is TGCGCCAGCAGCCACCTCCCCCGGGACGAGCAGTACTTC.

This clone was seen once. This CDR3 is CASSIGDFIQPQHF. The CDR3 nucleotides are TGTGCCAGTAGTATAGGGGACTTTATTCAGCCCCAGCATTTT. The rearrangement links TRBV19 to TRBJ1-5, with D maybe TRBD1 (5 bases). Germline values: CDR1 LNHDA, CDR2 SQIVND (reference sequence). V lost 1 base and J 6 bases, leaving 10 bases between the germline ends. The CDR3 is 14 amino acids.

The chain recombines TRBV7-2 with TRBJ2-7, with a possible D match to TRBD1 (5 bases). The germline gives CDR1 SGHTA, CDR2 FQGNSA. The CDR3 is 17 residues long. V lost 4 bases, J lost 1 base, and 20 bases lay in between. CDR3 DNA sequence: TGTGCCAGCAGCTGGCAGGGCGATATTCTGACTTCCTACGAGCAGTACTTC. Translated: CASSWQGDILTSYEQYF.

The V gene is TRBV19, the J gene TRBJ2-3; a weak D match, TRBD2 (6 bases). V lost 4 bases and J 0 bases, leaving 17 bases between the germline ends. CDR3 length: 17 amino acids. CDR1 and CDR2 (germline): LNHDA, SQIVND (reference sequence). DNA for the CDR3: TGTGCCAGTAGTAACCGGGACTCCATCCCTAGCACAGATACGCAGTATTTT. Translating it yields CASSNRDSIPSTDTQYF.

V gene TRBV4-3 combines with J gene TRBJ1-2; D possibly corresponds to TRBD1 (6 bases). The CDR3 spans 16 residues. In germline, CDR1 is LGHNA, CDR2 YSLEER. V was trimmed by 3 bases and J by 7 bases, leaving 21 bases between them. This CDR3 is CASSQGSLTGSFGYTF. CDR3 nucleotide sequence: TGCGCCAGCAGCCAGGGCTCGTTAACAGGGTCGTTTGGCTACACCTTC.

The rearrangement uses TRBV5-4 and TRBJ2-2; weak D call: TRBD2 (6 bases). The CDR3 extends over 13 amino acids. Trimming pared 4 bases from V and 6 bases from J, leaving 10 bases between. Germline V lookup: CDR1 SGHNT, CDR2 YYREEE (reference sequence). The CDR3 loop reads CASSLRLAGELFF. The CDR3, as DNA: TGTGCCAGCAGCCTTAGACTAGCCGGGGAGCTGTTTTTT.

In this sample, this clone turned up once. The chain has TRBV20-1 and TRBJ2-7, with D possibly matching TRBD2 (6 bases). Trimming took off 6 bases at V and 7 bases at J, with 13 bases between the two ends. CDR3 length equals 11 residues. Germline lookup yields CDR1 DFQATT and CDR2 SNEGSKA (reference sequence). CDR3 loop: CSALHRGEQYF. The CDR3, as DNA: TGCAGTGCCCTCCACCGGGGGGAGCAGTACTTC.

This sequence joins TRBV19 and TRBJ2-1; D might be TRBD2 (6 bases). Trimming took off 4 bases at V and 0 bases at J, with 7 bases between the two ends. The CDR3 runs 14 residues. Germline V gene lookup returns CDR1 LNHDA and CDR2 SQIVND (reference sequence). CDR3 sequence reads: CASSRGLSYNEQFF. The CDR3, as DNA: TGTGCCAGTAGTAGGGGACTCTCCTACAATGAGCAGTTCTTC.

The chain combines TRBV18 with TRBJ1-1; no firm D call. V lost 3 bases and J lost 8, with 13 bases in between. Germline V gene sequence: CDR1 KGHSH, CDR2 LQKENI. This CDR3 is 13 amino acids long. Here the CDR3 reads CASSPTKAGEAFF. CDR3 nucleotides: TGTGCCAGCTCACCCACGAAGGCGGGGGAAGCTTTCTTT.

V gene TRBV6-6 combines with J gene TRBJ2-1; no firm D call. CDR1 MNHNY and CDR2 SVGAGI come from the germline V gene (reference sequence). The length of the CDR3 is 13 residues. Trimming took 2 bases from V and 5 from J, leaving 7 bases between them. DNA for the CDR3: TGTGCCAGCAGTTACCCGCCGGACAATGAGCAGTTCTTC. This encodes CASSYPPDNEQFF.

The chain employs TRBV4-2 and TRBJ2-1, with 10 bases fitting TRBD2. Trimming took 3 bases from V and 1 from J; bases not matched to a gene: 3. The CDR3 has 16 residues. Germline V gene sequence: CDR1 LGHNA, CDR2 YNFKEQ. Written as DNA, the CDR3 is TGTGCCAGCAGCCACGGACTAGCGGTTTCCTACAATGAGCAGTTCTTC. Its translation: CASSHGLAVSYNEQFF.

This chain uses TRBV19 with TRBJ2-7, with TRBD1 matching 8 bases. CDR3 length: 12 amino acids. The V gene's germline CDR1 is LNHDA and CDR2 SQIVND (reference sequence). V trimming: 4 bases; J trimming: 6 bases; junction bases outside the gene matches: 2. CDR3 nucleotide sequence: TGTGCCAGTAGTAAAGACAGGGGCGAGCAGTACTTC. It codes for CASSKDRGEQYF. Full variable domain (remainder filled in from reference TRBV19 and TRBJ2-7): DGGITQSPKYLFRKEGQNVTLSCEQNLNHDAMYWYRQDPGQGLRLIYYSQIVNDFQKGDIAEGYSVSREKKESFPLTVTSAQKNPTAFYLCASSKDRGEQYFGPGTRLTVT.

This chain uses TRBV7-9 with TRBJ2-1; TRBD2 matches 7 bases. The CDR3 length is 18 residues. V gave up 5 bases and J gave up 0 bases; unmatched junction bases: 13. Germline V gives CDR1 SEHNR, CDR2 FQNEAQ (reference sequence). Here the CDR3 DNA reads TGTGCCAGCAGCCCACAAAGGGAGGGAGATGTCTCCTACAATGAGCAGTTCTTC. It translates to CASSPQREGDVSYNEQFF.

The chain carries TRBV7-2 and TRBJ2-1, with 13 bases fitting TRBD2. This CDR3 is 14 amino acids long. Germline V gives CDR1 SGHTA, CDR2 FQGNSA. V gave up 5 bases and J gave up 15 bases; unmatched junction bases: 10. The CDR3 protein is CASSPGTSGAPWFF. In DNA, the CDR3 is TGTGCCAGCAGCCCCGGGACTAGCGGGGCCCCTTGGTTCTTC.

The chain employs TRBV5-1 and TRBJ1-1; no firm D call. Trimming shortened V by 4 bases and J by 1 base, and 14 bases separated the two germline ends. CDR3 size: 15 residues. Germline V gives CDR1 SGHRS, CDR2 YFSETQ. The CDR3 DNA follows: TGCGCCAGCAGCGTGCTAGGTGGCGAGAACACTGAAGCTTTCTTT. This codes for CASSVLGGENTEAFF.

This sequence joins TRBV5-6 and TRBJ1-2, with TRBD1 identical over 8 bases. This CDR3 is built from 14 residues. CDR1 is SGHDT, CDR2 YYEEEE, per germline. Trimming cost V 4 bases and J 3 bases; bases outside gene matches: 5. The CDR3 region has the DNA TGTGCCAGCAGCCTGACGGACAGGGACTATGGCTACACCTTC. Translation: CASSLTDRDYGYTF.

The V gene is TRBV27, the J gene TRBJ2-7; a weak D match, TRBD1 (5 bases). The CDR3 runs 14 residues. The V gene's germline CDR1 is MNHEY and CDR2 SMNVEV (reference sequence). V shed 6 bases and J shed 4 bases, with 16 bases lying between them. CDR3 sequence (DNA): TGTGCCAGCAGCGAAACAGGCGGCGATTACGAGCAGTACTTC. Encoded protein: CASSETGGDYEQYF.

The V and J genes are TRBV11-2 and TRBJ2-7, with 13 positions matching TRBD2. CDR3 length equals 18 residues. Germline V gene lookup returns CDR1 SGHAT and CDR2 FQNNGV. Germline trimming cut 2 bases from V and 3 bases from J; bases unmatched to any gene: 10. CDR3 bases: TGTGCCAGCAGCTTAAGGAGGACTAGCGGGAGTGGGCACTACGAGCAGTACTTC. Protein: CASSLRRTSGSGHYEQYF.